The TCR beta chain under discussion was sequenced for a study of shared clonotypes between healthy human individuals (dated by TCRdb to the early 2020s). Notes on the research overall: The cohort included three men and a couple of women between 18 and 49 years of age. Blood TCR repertoires of about five healthy adults were deeply sequenced to estimate repertoire size and the extent of clonotype sharing between individuals. Per donor, leukapheresis produced somewhere between about 0.94 and 9.5 billion PBMCs. For each donor, CD4 naive and CD4 memory were each given three plates, CD8 naive was given two plates, and CD8 memory was given one plate. To increase sequencing depth and limit assay-specific biases, different laboratories used diverse techniques to prepare libraries and sequence TCR repertoires. Overall study results and their limits: The genetic and exposure-history diversity represented was limited by the small number of donors. Rarefaction of sorted-subset datasets indicated incomplete sequencing despite the large sequencing depth. Larger estimated clonotype richness was generally found for naive subsets than for memory subsets. Across a handful of donors, about 4.5% of naive CD4, approximately 3.6% of naive CD8, roughly 2.2% of memory CD4, and approximately 0.4% of memory CD8 clonotypes were shared. Sampling was restricted to blood, and TCR repertoires in tissues likely differ from the TCR repertoires found in blood. Based on pairwise subsampling, the degree of clonotype sharing among donors was expected to be affected by sequencing depth. Higher generation probabilities were observed for clonotypes shared by all four sorted-subset donors than for non-shared clonotypes.

The donors were healthy, HIV-negative adults with no recently reported acute infections or vaccinations. Only Caucasian adults living in Nashville, Tennessee, USA were represented among the donors. CD4+ T cells were enriched by magnetic negative selection; naive cells were then positively selected on CD45RA, and the negative fraction formed the memory subset. Blood was obtained by leukapheresis, after which PBMCs were separated by Ficoll-Histopaque density gradient centrifugation and cryopreserved in liquid nitrogen vapor phase. Analytical flow cytometry was used to check the purity and quantity of each magnetically sorted T cell population. Genomic DNA was isolated from each sorted fraction and quantified by UV absorbance on a Nanodrop 2000c. With respect to this clone: Its antigen is unknown. Per-nucleotide qualities are absent, and no much larger clonotype sits a single base away.

Compared with germline, V lacks 4 bases and J lacks 6 bases; bases without a gene match: 15. The CDR3 runs 16 residues from the cysteine to the phenylalanine. Solely the CDR3 DNA is kept, with 48 bases framed from the first base. According to the germline V gene, CDR1 reads SGHTA and CDR2 reads FQGTGA. Using the deep immunoSEQ assay, multiplex PCR amplified TCR CDR3 regions from genomic DNA. Extracted genomic DNA from each cell subset was distributed evenly across all wells of several immunoSEQ 96-well plates, and each plate was treated as a replicate. Each replicate PCR for sorted subsets received approximately 220 ng genomic DNA, equal to about 30,000 T cell genomes. Purified libraries were measured with a Qubit 3.0 fluorometer, size-checked on a Bioanalyzer 2100, and measured again with the KAPA Library Quantification kit. Every immunoSEQ 96-well plate was sequenced on a separate single-read 150-cycle Illumina NextSeq 550 flow cell. Per the authors' processing: Because the immunoSEQ output held only junctional sequences and lacked quality scores, the filtering could not match the filtering applied to full-length reads. Sequences were annotated with PyIR, a Python wrapper for IgBLAST v1.9, using IMGT germline references to assign V/J genes and CDR3. Reads were filtered out if the reads had weak V/J assignments (E-value above 1e-6), no CDR3, stop codons, out-of-frame junctions, or ambiguous translated residues. V3J clonotypes were defined as sequences sharing the same inferred V gene, J gene, and CDR3 amino acid sequence. Percentage overlap between repertoires was computed as shared unique clonotypes divided by the size of the smaller repertoire. RTK rarefaction, the Chao1 estimator, and Recon v2.1 estimates of unobserved clonotypes were used to assess repertoire richness. Generation probabilities were computed with OLGA for all TCRbeta clonotypes obtained by the gDNA method from a few donors. What TCRdb holds here is the immuneACCESS table cut down to in-frame rearrangements. Part of the clones is not present; checked against another copy, under half of the missing clones reflect an unresolved V gene, and the others are unexplained. The DNA gave D and trimming, while V, J and clone size come from that table. The sample records about 1.1 million clones, approximately 78% of which are singletons. More than 0.55% of the sample lies in the top ten.

The origin of this receptor is a man younger than 35 in good health. Some clones in this sample may be carry-over from other donors' samples. Sequenced material: memory CD4+ T cells from PBMCs. Reading the label with the study, this specimen's cell subset or site is: CD45RA-negative fraction. The chain uses TRBV7-3 and TRBJ2-7, with 7 bases matching TRBD1. The DNA sequence reads TGTGCCAGCAGCTCCTCGGGGAGACAGGGAATCGCCGAGCAGTACTTC. It encodes CASSSSGRQGIAEQYF.